Shown below are 5 T cell receptor beta chains from a single sample sequenced in a study of T cell responses to AZD1222 COVID-19 vaccine. Here immunoSEQ multiplex PCR was the method, and the copy in TCRdb shows in-frame clones only, minus some. This sample has 80,000 or so clones, with about 85% found just once. This specimen consisted of peripheral blood, obtained on day 0 of AZD1222 vaccination. The receptors stem from an adult in good health.

The rearrangement uses TRBV5-8 and TRBJ2-5; D is unresolved. V was cut by 0 bases and J by 3 bases, with 0 bases left in between. This CDR3 region has 11 residues. Germline V gives CDR1 SGHTS, CDR2 YDEGEE. This CDR3 reads CASSLEETQYF. CDR3 in DNA: TGTGCCAGCAGCTTGGAAGAGACCCAGTACTTC.

The chain employs TRBV30 and TRBJ1-1; the match to TRBD1 covers 8 bases. J gave up 4 bases and V 7 bases, and 8 bases lay outside the gene matches. Germline CDR1 reads GTSNPN; CDR2 reads SVGIG (reference sequence). This CDR3 has 13 amino acids. In nucleotides, the CDR3 is TGTGCCTATTCCGGGACAGGTCTCACTGAAGCTTTCTTT. Amino acid sequence: CAYSGTGLTEAFF.

In this sample, this clone turned up a few times. The chain recombines TRBV2 with TRBJ2-5; D might be TRBD2 (6 bases). The V gene's germline CDR1 is SNHLY and CDR2 FYNNEI. V dropped 4 bases and J dropped 1 base, with 10 bases sitting between them. CDR3 length equals 14 residues. CDR3 in amino acids: CASSAGGVQETQYF. Here the CDR3 DNA reads TGTGCCAGCAGTGCCGGGGGAGTCCAAGAGACCCAGTACTTC.

The chain couples TRBV5-1 to TRBJ1-4; D is perhaps TRBD1 (5 bases). The CDR3 has 13 amino acids. Trimming shortened V by 8 bases and J by 8 bases, and 16 bases separated the two germline ends. The germline V gene encodes CDR1 SGHRS and CDR2 YFSETQ. CDR3 sequence: CASRIPGLEKLFF. CDR3 coding DNA: TGCGCCAGTCGAATTCCGGGACTCGAAAAACTGTTTTTT.

The chain recombines TRBV5-5 with TRBJ1-1; 10 bases are a match to TRBD1. The CDR3 totals 14 residues. The germline V gene has CDR1 SGHKS and CDR2 YYEKEE (reference sequence). J lost 6 bases, V lost 6 bases, and 8 bases had no gene match. The CDR3 loop is CASNVGQGNPEAFF. The CDR3 DNA is TGTGCCAGCAACGTGGGACAGGGGAATCCTGAAGCTTTCTTT.